These T cell receptor beta chains were read from a single sample in a study of shared clonotypes between healthy human individuals. Clones were read by immunoSEQ multiplex PCR, and TCRdb kept only the in-frame ones, dropping some. The top ten hold more than 20% of the sample, which has fewer than 800,000 clones, under 95% seen once. Sample: naive CD8+ T cells sorted from blood. The receptors originated from a man under 40 in good health. Each CDR3 is given with its conserved first and last residue.

v_call cdr3_aa
TRBV7-8 CASSLGGGNSYEQYF
TRBV23-1 CASSQGDRGSSYNEQFF
TRBV29-1 CSGGRDGSTDTQYF
TRBV5-6 CASSLESEQFF
TRBV7-9 CASIAYNEQFF
TRBV30 CAWSVSGGPQHF
TRBV15 CATSRRSGVGEFF
TRBV7-9 CASSPRGYEQFF
TRBV5-1 CASSKGQQGTQYF
TRBV28 CASSLDTQYF
TRBV7-9 CASTPREMSDEQYF
TRBV7-2 CASSLPLLAGATDTQYF
TRBV18 CASSPPGYTGELFF
TRBV7-2 CASSSLVSEQYF
TRBV2 CASRGTRDTQYF
TRBV28 CASSLFQHNQPQHF
TRBV7-9 CASSLRLKPYEQYF
TRBV4-3 CASSWGAGGGNEQFF
TRBV6-5 CASRYPGQRRDEQYF
TRBV28 CASSPGTVTNEKLFF
TRBV7-9 CASSPGGHLPYNEQFF
TRBV9 CASSVSPIGQDIYGYTF
TRBV7-2 CASSLKGNLAVHGYTF
TRBV28 CASSLSWTSGYNEQFF
TRBV5-8 CASSLLGQGHSGANVLTF
TRBV29-1 CSVAGTSGSYYEQYF
TRBV7-8 CASSLASTGVTQPQHF
TRBV7-9 CASSGQGISGGRDTQYF
TRBV6-6 CASRQGGSTDTQYF
TRBV4-1 CASSQPTSSDTQYF
TRBV28 CASSPTLAGGTSPGSYNEQFF
TRBV14 CASSRNLGTGKNGYTF
TRBV7-2 CASSLGGLGNEKLFF
TRBV29-1 CSVVGAGEDEQYF
TRBV6-6 CASSSRDSPYEQYF
TRBV7-9 CASSLGTANSYNEQFF
TRBV10-2 CASSESGLKFDYEQYF
TRBV10-2 CASSEKRNRVDTEAFF
TRBV7-9 CASSNSYTGELFF
TRBV10-1 CAKQWASTYTDTQYF
TRBV5-6 CASSRAGTGNQYF
TRBV5-6 CASRKDRYNEQFF
TRBV7-2 CASSLNLAGSSTDTQYF
TRBV7-3 CASSHPGDTQYF
TRBV9 CASSPNLGNEQFF
TRBV2 CASRRGSTRNQPQHF
TRBV27 CASRGANQPQHF
TRBV5-6 CASSLGGTLSDTQYF
TRBV10-3 CAIGGEAGSPKFF
TRBV6-1 CASRKTGTPGELFF
TRBV11-2 CASSLVRLAAGTDTQYF
TRBV11-3 CASSLGTGSEQYF
TRBV2 CASSEVGTGSSYEQYF
TRBV29-1 CSVDATGETQYF
TRBV7-2 CASSLYTGPRTNQPQHF
TRBV28 CASSLNNPYNEQFF
TRBV4-3 CASSLSSFNEQYF
TRBV9 CASSADSSYNEQFF
TRBV18 CASSPQGERSGNTIYF
TRBV14 CASSQPLLNTEAFF